This TCR beta chain stems from a study of blood T cell dynamics during melanoma immunotherapy. Sequencing was performed with immunoSEQ multiplex PCR; in TCRdb, only in-frame clones are kept and a portion is missing. The data show approximately 10,000 clones, 70% to 90% seen once. Time point specified: week 3, after first cycle of checkpoint inhibitor. Response was assessed by RECIST 1.1 at 12 weeks, except a couple of rapid progressors. Patients with prior systemic cancer treatment, concomitant immunosuppressants, or other active malignancies were excluded. Germline V gene lookup returns CDR1 MDHEN and CDR2 SYDVKM. The CDR3 has 14 residues. V lost 4 bases, J lost 0 bases, and 9 bases lay in between.

The TCR sequence derives from a human donor with melanoma. The chain combines TRBV28 with TRBJ1-1; D gene uncertain. Sample: blood, taken from a patient treated with checkpoint blockade. The CDR3 region is CASSSPALNTEAFF. DNA for the CDR3: TGTGCCAGCAGTTCCCCCGCACTGAACACTGAAGCTTTCTTT.